The clone carrying this T cell receptor beta chain was counted at least ten times. These data originate in a study of T cells after yellow fever vaccination. Each CDR3 protein gets one entry after TCRdb re-called the 5' RACE reads with MiXCR. The sample carries around 49,000 distinct CDR3 sequences, about 6.8% recorded once. The CDR3 spans 15 residues. The trim removed 3 bases at V and 4 bases at J, leaving 4 bases unmatched. CDR1 SGDLS and CDR2 YYNGEE come from the germline V gene. Study results and limitations: At 96% for CD4 and approximately 89% for CD8, most primary-vaccination clones showed up again after the booster.

The origin of this receptor is a man aged 25 to 40 who received the YFV17D yellow fever vaccine. V is TRBV9 and J is TRBJ2-3; TRBD2 matches at 11 bases. The sequences come from CD8+ T cells not binding an NS4B(214-222) dextramer, sorted from PBMCs, collected 45 days after the yellow fever booster vaccination. The DNA of the CDR3 is TGTGCCAGCAGCGCGACTAGCGGGATTTCAGATACGCAGTATTTT. It codes for CASSATSGISDTQYF.